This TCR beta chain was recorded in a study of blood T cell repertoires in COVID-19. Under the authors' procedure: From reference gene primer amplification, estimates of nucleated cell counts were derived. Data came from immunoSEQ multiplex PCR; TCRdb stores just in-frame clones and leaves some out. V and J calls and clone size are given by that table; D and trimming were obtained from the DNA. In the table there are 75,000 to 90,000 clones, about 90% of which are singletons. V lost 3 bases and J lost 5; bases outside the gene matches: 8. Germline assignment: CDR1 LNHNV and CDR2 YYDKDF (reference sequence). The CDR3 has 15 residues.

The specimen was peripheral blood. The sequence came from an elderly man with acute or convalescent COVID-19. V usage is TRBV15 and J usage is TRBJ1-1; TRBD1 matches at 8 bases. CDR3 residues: CATSRETGVGTEAFF. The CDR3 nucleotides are TGTGCCACCAGCAGGGAGACAGGGGTCGGTACTGAAGCTTTCTTT.